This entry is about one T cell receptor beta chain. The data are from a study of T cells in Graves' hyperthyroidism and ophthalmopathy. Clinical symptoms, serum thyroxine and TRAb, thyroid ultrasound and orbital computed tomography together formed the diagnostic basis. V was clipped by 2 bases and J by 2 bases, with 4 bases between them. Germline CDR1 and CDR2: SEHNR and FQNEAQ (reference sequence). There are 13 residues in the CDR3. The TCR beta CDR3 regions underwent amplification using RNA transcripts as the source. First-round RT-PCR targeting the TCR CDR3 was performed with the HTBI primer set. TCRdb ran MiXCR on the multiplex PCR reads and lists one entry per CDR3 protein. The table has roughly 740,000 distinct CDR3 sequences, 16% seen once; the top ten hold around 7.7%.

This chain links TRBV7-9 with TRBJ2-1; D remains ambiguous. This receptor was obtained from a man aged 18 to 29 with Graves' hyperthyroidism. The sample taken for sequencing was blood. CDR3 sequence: CASSLKPYNEQFF. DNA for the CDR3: TGTGCCAGCAGCTTAAAACCCTACAATGAGCAGTTCTTC.